This T cell receptor (beta chain) was retrieved from a study of cytomegalovirus exposure and HLA in healthy donors. About this clone itself: The antigen is not known.

Regarding the study as a whole: The authors considered a cluster of highly shared sequence variants likely to be a sequencing artifact. By a later analysis, the bulk of CMV-associated TCR beta chains appeared HLA-restricted. Later analysis indicated greater clonal expansion among HLA-associated TCR beta chains than among equally common other chains. Near-uniform donor sequencing depth was presumed by presence/absence analyses.

The PCR contained 60 Vbeta and 13 Jbeta primers. Assay: immunoSEQ multiplex PCR; the TCRdb copy retains only in-frame clones and omits some. The data show over 100,000 clones, 72% seen once. Germline loops: CDR1 WSHSY, CDR2 SAAADI. Trimming cost V 2 bases and J 5 bases, with 15 bases left between them. The CDR3 loop spans 15 amino acids. The sequencing input was PBMCs. The TCR comes from a man aged 45-60 years in good health and CMV-seropositive. The chain is built from TRBV10-2 and TRBJ1-1, with D uncertain. CDR3 sequence: CASSEQSSRRTEAFF. DNA of the CDR3: TGCGCCAGCAGTGAGCAATCTTCCCGGAGGACTGAAGCTTTCTTT.